A selection of T cell receptor beta chains follows, all from one sample in a study of T-cell memory formation after mild COVID-19. Using its own MiXCR run on the 5' RACE reads, TCRdb lists one record per CDR3 protein. The data contain approximately 260,000 distinct CDR3 sequences, around 17% of them singletons. Input material: PBMCs or a T cell subset sorted from them (not recorded which). These receptors all stem from a man younger than 30 who had mild COVID-19 (a few samples of this study predate the infection). Cell type and time point are not known. The CDR3 runs from the conserved cysteine through the conserved F or W. D genes are given only for firm matches. The size of a clone is reported for some rows only, either as once, few or many, or as a class for expanded clones.

>TRBJ2-3|TRBD2|TRBV20-1|15|many
TGCAGTGCTAGAGATGTCCTAGCGGGGTTAGATACGCAGTATTTT
CSARDVLAGLDTQYF
>TRBJ1-4|NA|TRBV6-5|15|NA
TGTGCCAGCAGTTACTCGCCCGCTTCTAATGAAAAACTGTTTTTT
CASSYSPASNEKLFF
>TRBJ2-7|TRBD1|TRBV5-6|18|NA
TGTGCCAGCAGCTTGGCCGGTAGTAGCGGGACAGGGGCCTACGAGCAGTACTTC
CASSLAGSSGTGAYEQYF
>TRBJ2-4|TRBD2|TRBV20-1|14|NA
TGCAGTGCCCCGGGGGGGGCCGTAAAAAACATTCAGTACTTC
CSAPGGAVKNIQYF
>TRBJ2-7|NA|TRBV12-3/TRBV12-4|14|few
TGTGCCAGCAGTTCGGGGGACAGAGCCTACGAGCAGTACTTC
CASSSGDRAYEQYF
>TRBJ2-1|TRBD2|TRBV7-2|16|NA
TGTGCCAGCAGCTCAAAGAGGAGCGGGGGGGCCGTTGAGCAGTTCTTC
CASSSKRSGGAVEQFF
>TRBJ1-1|NA|TRBV5-5|17|NA
TGTGCCAGCAGCTTGGGGAGGGAGGCCCAGGGGAACACTGAAGCTTTCTTT
CASSLGREAQGNTEAFF
>TRBJ2-6|NA|TRBV4-1|18|NA
TGCGCCAGCAGCCAAGGGACAACAGTAAACTCTGGGGCCAACGTCCTGACTTTC
CASSQGTTVNSGANVLTF
>TRBJ1-2|TRBD1|TRBV18|14|NA
TGTGCCAGCTCACCGGGACAGGGGTTCTATGGCTACACCTTC
CASSPGQGFYGYTF
>TRBJ1-2|NA|TRBV20-1|14|NA
TGCAGTGCTAGAGATCCGGACACTTTCTATGGCTACACCTTC
CSARDPDTFYGYTF
>TRBJ2-6|NA|TRBV20-1|12|few
TGCAGTGCTATCTCTGGGGCCAACGTCCTGACTTTC
CSAISGANVLTF
>TRBJ1-1|NA|TRBV3-1|15|NA
TGTGCCAGCAGCCAAGCAGGGACGGGCAGCGCTGAAGCTTTCTTT
CASSQAGTGSAEAFF
>TRBJ2-1|TRBD2|TRBV11-2|15|NA
TGTGCCAGCAGCGTCAGCGGGAGCTCCTACAATGAGCAGTTCTTC
CASSVSGSSYNEQFF
>TRBJ2-5|NA|TRBV7-9|16|few
TGTGCCAGCAGCTTAGTAAGGGGGGGGCGGCAAGAGACCCAGTACTTC
CASSLVRGGRQETQYF
>TRBJ2-5|NA|TRBV5-6|15|few
TGTGCCAGCAGCTTGTTCGCGACAGCCGCAGGGACCCAGTACTTC
CASSLFATAAGTQYF
>TRBJ2-5|TRBD1|TRBV4-2|15|few
TGTGCCAGCAGCCAACCGACAGGGGGCACAGAGACCCAGTACTTC
CASSQPTGGTETQYF
>TRBJ2-3|NA|TRBV29-1|11|NA
TGCAGCGGTCAATACACAGATACGCAGTATTTT
CSGQYTDTQYF
>TRBJ1-4|NA|TRBV7-9|16|few
TGTGCCAGCAGCTTTCCTCTAGGCCCAAGGCGGGAAAAACTGTTTTTT
CASSFPLGPRREKLFF
>TRBJ2-5|TRBD1|TRBV5-1|13|many
TGCGCCAGCAGCGGTGACAGGGGTGAGACCCAGTACTTC
CASSGDRGETQYF
>TRBJ2-1|NA|TRBV7-2|14|NA
TGTGCCAGCAGCTTAGCCATTTTATACAATGAGCAGTTCTTC
CASSLAILYNEQFF
>TRBJ2-1|TRBD1|TRBV5-5|15|NA
TGTGCCAGCAGCGATGGGACAGGGGGCATGGATGAGCAGTTCTTC
CASSDGTGGMDEQFF
>TRBJ2-2|TRBD1|TRBV12-3/TRBV12-4|13|NA
TGTGCCAGCAGAGACAGGGGGACCGGGGAGCTGTTTTTT
CASRDRGTGELFF
>TRBJ1-2|NA|TRBV7-9|16|few
TGTGCCAGCAGCTTAGGCAGGACTGGTGGCGTCGATGGCTACACCTTC
CASSLGRTGGVDGYTF
>TRBJ2-3|TRBD2|TRBV3-1|15|NA
TGTGCCAGCAACCGGGGGGGGCGCCCCACAGATACGCAGTATTTT
CASNRGGRPTDTQYF
>TRBJ1-2|TRBD1|TRBV3-1|14|NA
TGTGCCAGCAGCGGCCGGGACAGGGGGTATGGCTACACCTTC
CASSGRDRGYGYTF
>TRBJ2-1|NA|TRBV5-1|17|NA
TGCGCCAGCAGCTTGGCTATCGACACCCACTCCTACAATGAGCAGTTCTTC
CASSLAIDTHSYNEQFF
>TRBJ2-3|NA|TRBV7-9|15|few
TGTGCCAGCAGCATTACCCGGGACGTAGGAAATACGCAGTATTTT
CASSITRDVGNTQYF
>TRBJ2-1|NA|TRBV29-1|13|NA
TGCAGCGTGGAGGGGCCATCCAACAATGAGCAGTTCTTC
CSVEGPSNNEQFF
>TRBJ2-1|NA|TRBV4-3|17|NA
TGCGCCAGCAGCCAAGTACGGGGGTCATCCGGGTTCAATGAGCAGTTCTTC
CASSQVRGSSGFNEQFF
>TRBJ2-3|NA|TRBV7-2|12|many
TGTGCCAGCAGCACATACACAGATACGCAGTATTTT
CASSTYTDTQYF
>TRBJ2-3|NA|TRBV4-3|16|NA
TGCGCCAGCAGCCAAGAGGGGCGCCTGAGCACAGATACGCAGTATTTT
CASSQEGRLSTDTQYF
>TRBJ1-5|TRBD1|TRBV28|15|few
TGTGCCAGCAGACGAGGGGGCGTGAGCAATCAGCCCCAGCATTTT
CASRRGGVSNQPQHF
>TRBJ1-4|NA|TRBV20-1|13|NA
TGCAGTGCTAGAGTGGAAAGTCCTGAAAAACTGTTTTTT
CSARVESPEKLFF
>TRBJ2-1|NA|TRBV7-8|16|NA
TGTGCCAGCAGCTTCTATCCGGCCGGCTCCTACAATGAGCAGTTCTTC
CASSFYPAGSYNEQFF
>TRBJ1-5|NA|TRBV28|13|few
TGTGCCAGCACTGGGCTAAACAATCAGCCCCAGCATTTT
CASTGLNNQPQHF
>TRBJ2-3|NA|TRBV5-5|13|NA
TGTGCCAGCAGCTGGAGCGGCACAGATACGCAGTATTTT
CASSWSGTDTQYF
>TRBJ2-3|TRBD1|TRBV24-1|15|NA
TGTGCCACCAGTTTCGGACAGGGGAGGACAGATACGCAGTATTTT
CATSFGQGRTDTQYF
>TRBJ2-3|NA|TRBV5-1|14|NA
TGCGCCAGCAGCGACCCTGGGGTATCAGATACGCAGTATTTT
CASSDPGVSDTQYF
>TRBJ2-3|NA|TRBV7-2|13|NA
TGTGCCAGCAGCTTAGAATCTCGGGATACGCAGTATTTT
CASSLESRDTQYF
>TRBJ1-1|NA|TRBV11-2|13|many
TGTGCCAGCAGTCCGACAGTTGACACTGAAGCTTTCTTT
CASSPTVDTEAFF
>TRBJ2-1|TRBD2|TRBV5-1|15|few
TGCGCCAGCAGCTTGGAAGTAGCGGGGGGCAATGAGCAGTTCTTC
CASSLEVAGGNEQFF
>TRBJ1-2|TRBD1|TRBV6-5|15|NA
TGTGCCAGCAGTTCCACGACAGGGTGGACCTATGGCTACACCTTC
CASSSTTGWTYGYTF
>TRBJ2-4|TRBD2|TRBV12-3/TRBV12-4|15|NA
TGTGCCAGCAGTAGCGGGGGGCTAGCCAAAAACATTCAGTACTTC
CASSSGGLAKNIQYF
>TRBJ2-3|NA|TRBV20-1|15|NA
TGCAGTGCTGTGGCGGGTCACCGGGGCACAGATACGCAGTATTTT
CSAVAGHRGTDTQYF
>TRBJ2-1|TRBD1|TRBV7-6|13|once
TGTGCCAGCAGCCGAAGGACAGGGATTGAGCAGTTCTTC
CASSRRTGIEQFF
>TRBJ2-6|NA|TRBV7-6|16|NA
TGTGCCAGCAGCTTAAGGCCCAGCTCTGGGGCCAACGTCCTGACTTTC
CASSLRPSSGANVLTF
>TRBJ1-1|NA|TRBV5-1|15|many
TGCGCCAGCAGCTTGGAGCCGGGGGGGAACACTGAAGCTTTCTTT
CASSLEPGGNTEAFF
>TRBJ1-5|NA|TRBV4-1|12|many
TGCGCCAGCAGCCAAGGCATTTGGCCCCAGCATTTT
CASSQGIWPQHF
>TRBJ1-1|NA|TRBV20-1|12|few
TGCAGTGCCAACACAGGGAGCACTGAAGCTTTCTTT
CSANTGSTEAFF
>TRBJ1-1|NA|TRBV10-2|11|few
TGCGCCAGCAGTGAGGGGCCCCCGGCTTTCTTT
CASSEGPPAFF
>TRBJ1-1|NA|TRBV2|11|NA
TGTGCCAGCAGGGCCCTGGGAGAAGCTTTCTTT
CASRALGEAFF
>TRBJ2-7|NA|TRBV27|11|few
TGTGCCAGCAGGACCTTCTACGAGCAGTACTTC
CASRTFYEQYF
>TRBJ1-5|NA|TRBV6-5|13|few
TGTGCCAGCAGTTACTCGAAGCTTCAGCCCCAGCATTTT
CASSYSKLQPQHF
>TRBJ2-6|NA|TRBV2|15|NA
TGTGCCAGCCGCACGGGGGCCTCTGGGGCCAACGTCCTGACTTTC
CASRTGASGANVLTF